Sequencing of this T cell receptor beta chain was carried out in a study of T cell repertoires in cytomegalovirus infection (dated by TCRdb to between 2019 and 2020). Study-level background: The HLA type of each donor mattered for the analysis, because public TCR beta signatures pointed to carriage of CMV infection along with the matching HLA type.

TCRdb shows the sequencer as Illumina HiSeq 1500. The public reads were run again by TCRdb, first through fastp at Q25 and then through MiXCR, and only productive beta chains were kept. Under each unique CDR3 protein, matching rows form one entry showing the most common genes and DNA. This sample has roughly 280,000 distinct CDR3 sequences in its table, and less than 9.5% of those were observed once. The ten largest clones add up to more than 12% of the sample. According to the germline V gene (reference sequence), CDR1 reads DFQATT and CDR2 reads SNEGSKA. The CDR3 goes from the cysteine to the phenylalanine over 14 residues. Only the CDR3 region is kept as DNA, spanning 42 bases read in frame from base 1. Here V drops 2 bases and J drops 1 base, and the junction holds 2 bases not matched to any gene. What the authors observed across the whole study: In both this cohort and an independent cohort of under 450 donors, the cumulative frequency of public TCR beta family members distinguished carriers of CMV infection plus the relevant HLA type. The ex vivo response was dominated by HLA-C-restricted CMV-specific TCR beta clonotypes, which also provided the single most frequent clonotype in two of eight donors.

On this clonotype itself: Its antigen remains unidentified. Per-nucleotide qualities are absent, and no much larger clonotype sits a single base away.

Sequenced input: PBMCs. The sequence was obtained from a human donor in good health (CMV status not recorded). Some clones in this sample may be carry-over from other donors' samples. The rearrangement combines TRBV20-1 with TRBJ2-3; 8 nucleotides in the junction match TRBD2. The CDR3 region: CSARIAGRTDTQYF. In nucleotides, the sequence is TGCAGTGCTAGAATAGCGGGGCGCACAGATACGCAGTATTTT.